These T cell receptor beta chains were read from a single sample in a study of siplizumab effects on memory and regulatory T cells. Profiling relied on immunoSEQ multiplex PCR, and the TCRdb table lists in-frame clones only, not all of them. The data contain some 100,000 clones, 94% of them singletons. The sequenced sample consisted of Tregs sorted from blood. All receptors derive from a human donor in good health. Each CDR3 is given with its conserved first and last residue. Each record gives: clone size, V gene, D gene, J gene, CDR3 DNA, CDR3 protein. The D gene is left open where the match is weak. Some rows mark clone size as missing; the rest say once, few, many or name a class of expanded clone.

clone_size: .
v_call: TRBV10-2
d_call: .
j_call: TRBJ2-3
cdr3_nt: TGCGCCAGCAGTTTATCGGGAGTGGAGGATACGCAGTATTTT
cdr3_aa: CASSLSGVEDTQYF

clone_size: once
v_call: TRBV28
d_call: .
j_call: TRBJ1-1
cdr3_nt: TGTGCCAGCAGTTTCCGTCCGGGGGCTGAAGCTTTCTTT
cdr3_aa: CASSFRPGAEAFF

clone_size: .
v_call: TRBV6-5
d_call: TRBD1
j_call: TRBJ2-7
cdr3_nt: TGTGCCAGCAGTTACCCCGGGACAGGGGGCTACGAGCAGTACTTC
cdr3_aa: CASSYPGTGGYEQYF

clone_size: .
v_call: TRBV29-1
d_call: .
j_call: TRBJ2-3
cdr3_nt: TGCAGCGTTGCTCCGGGTCAGGGCGGGCAGTATTTT
cdr3_aa: CSVAPGQGGQYF

clone_size: once
v_call: TRBV19
d_call: .
j_call: TRBJ1-2
cdr3_nt: TGTGCCAGTAGTATAGATGTCCGCTATGGCTACACCTTC
cdr3_aa: CASSIDVRYGYTF

clone_size: .
v_call: TRBV10-3
d_call: .
j_call: TRBJ1-3
cdr3_nt: TGTGCCATCAGTGAGTACGCAGCCTCTGGAAACACCATATATTTT
cdr3_aa: CAISEYAASGNTIYF

clone_size: .
v_call: TRBV27
d_call: TRBD1
j_call: TRBJ2-4
cdr3_nt: TGTGCCAGCAGTTTGGACAGGGGAAGAGCCAAAAACATTCAGTACTTC
cdr3_aa: CASSLDRGRAKNIQYF

clone_size: .
v_call: TRBV27
d_call: .
j_call: TRBJ1-5
cdr3_nt: TGTGCCAGCAGACACGGGACGCAGGGGATTGATTTGAGCAATCAGCCCCAGCATTTT
cdr3_aa: CASRHGTQGIDLSNQPQHF

clone_size: .
v_call: TRBV10-1
d_call: .
j_call: TRBJ2-3
cdr3_nt: TGCGCCAGCAGTGGGCAGGGGAAAGATACGCAGTATTTT
cdr3_aa: CASSGQGKDTQYF

clone_size: .
v_call: TRBV11-2
d_call: TRBD1
j_call: TRBJ2-1
cdr3_nt: TGTGCCAGCAGCTTAAGGGCCGGGACAGGGGAACTCAATGAGCAGTTCTTC
cdr3_aa: CASSLRAGTGELNEQFF

clone_size: .
v_call: TRBV29-1
d_call: .
j_call: TRBJ2-3
cdr3_nt: TGCAGCGTGGAAAGACTTATGCATACGCAGTATTTT
cdr3_aa: CSVERLMHTQYF

clone_size: .
v_call: TRBV28
d_call: TRBD2
j_call: TRBJ2-2
cdr3_nt: TGTGCCAGCAGCTACCATTACGGGAGGAGGAACACCGGGGAGCTGTTTTTT
cdr3_aa: CASSYHYGRRNTGELFF

clone_size: .
v_call: TRBV7-8
d_call: TRBD1
j_call: TRBJ1-1
cdr3_nt: TGTGCCAGCAGCCCGTACCGACAGGGGAAGACTGAAGCTTTCTTT
cdr3_aa: CASSPYRQGKTEAFF

clone_size: .
v_call: TRBV28
d_call: .
j_call: TRBJ2-1
cdr3_nt: TGTGCCAGCAGTTATTACAATGAGCAGTTCTTC
cdr3_aa: CASSYYNEQFF

clone_size: .
v_call: TRBV9
d_call: .
j_call: TRBJ2-1
cdr3_nt: TGTGCCAGCAGCCCCCTGTCGGGGTACAATGAGCAGTTCTTC
cdr3_aa: CASSPLSGYNEQFF

clone_size: .
v_call: TRBV19
d_call: TRBD1
j_call: TRBJ1-2
cdr3_nt: TGTGCCAGTAGTACGAGGGGGCGGTATGGCTACACCTTC
cdr3_aa: CASSTRGRYGYTF

clone_size: .
v_call: TRBV6-1
d_call: .
j_call: TRBJ2-6
cdr3_nt: TGTGCCAGCAGTGAAGCGGTCACTACTGGGGCCAACGTCCTGACTTTC
cdr3_aa: CASSEAVTTGANVLTF

clone_size: .
v_call: TRBV1
d_call: .
j_call: TRBJ1-5
cdr3_nt: TGCACCAGCAGCCAAGAGCAAACGGCATATAGCAATCAGCCCCAGCATTTT
cdr3_aa: CTSSQEQTAYSNQPQHF

clone_size: once
v_call: TRBV9
d_call: .
j_call: TRBJ2-1
cdr3_nt: TGTGCCAGTACCCGGGGAGGAAGTTCCTACAATGAGCAGTTCTTC
cdr3_aa: CASTRGGSSYNEQFF

clone_size: .
v_call: TRBV15
d_call: .
j_call: TRBJ2-7
cdr3_nt: TGTGCCACCAGCAGAGATGCGGCCTACGAGCAGTACTTC
cdr3_aa: CATSRDAAYEQYF

clone_size: .
v_call: TRBV29-1
d_call: .
j_call: TRBJ1-2
cdr3_nt: TGCAGCGTTGAGGGTGTGTTGGGGGCGCGGGGCTACACCTTC
cdr3_aa: CSVEGVLGARGYTF

clone_size: once
v_call: TRBV11-2
d_call: .
j_call: TRBJ2-7
cdr3_nt: TGTGCCAGCAGCTTAGATAGGGTTAAAGGGGAGCAGTACTTC
cdr3_aa: CASSLDRVKGEQYF

clone_size: .
v_call: TRBV5-4
d_call: .
j_call: TRBJ2-2
cdr3_nt: TGTGCCAGCAGCTTAGGGGGTTACGCTACGAACACCGGGGAGCTGTTTTTT
cdr3_aa: CASSLGGYATNTGELFF

clone_size: .
v_call: TRBV11-2
d_call: .
j_call: TRBJ1-1
cdr3_nt: TGTGCCAGCAGCTTCGGACTTGGTTGGGCCACTGAAGCTTTCTTT
cdr3_aa: CASSFGLGWATEAFF

clone_size: .
v_call: TRBV19
d_call: .
j_call: TRBJ2-1
cdr3_nt: TGTGCCAGTAGTATAGCCTACAATGAGCAGTTCTTC
cdr3_aa: CASSIAYNEQFF

clone_size: .
v_call: TRBV6-1
d_call: TRBD2
j_call: TRBJ2-3
cdr3_nt: TGTGCCAGCAGTGGACTAGCGGGGTCCACAGATACGCAGTATTTT
cdr3_aa: CASSGLAGSTDTQYF

clone_size: .
v_call: TRBV6-1
d_call: .
j_call: TRBJ1-5
cdr3_nt: TGTGCCAGCAGTGTCGGGACAAGCCTCAGCAATCAGCCCCAGCATTTT
cdr3_aa: CASSVGTSLSNQPQHF

clone_size: .
v_call: TRBV7-6
d_call: TRBD2
j_call: TRBJ2-1
cdr3_nt: TGTGCCAGCAGCCACAGAGGCAAAGGACTAGCGGGAGTTCATGAGCAGTTCTTC
cdr3_aa: CASSHRGKGLAGVHEQFF

clone_size: .
v_call: TRBV6-5
d_call: .
j_call: TRBJ2-6
cdr3_nt: TGTGCCAGCAGGGACGCTGGGGCCAACGTCCTGACTTTC
cdr3_aa: CASRDAGANVLTF

clone_size: .
v_call: TRBV2
d_call: .
j_call: TRBJ1-5
cdr3_nt: TGTGCCAGCAGCGCAGGGAAGGGGATGAATCAGCCCCAGCATTTT
cdr3_aa: CASSAGKGMNQPQHF

clone_size: .
v_call: TRBV7-9
d_call: TRBD1
j_call: TRBJ2-1
cdr3_nt: TGTGCCAGCAGCTGGGGACAGGGGTGGTCCTACAATGAGCAGTTCTTC
cdr3_aa: CASSWGQGWSYNEQFF

clone_size: .
v_call: TRBV19
d_call: .
j_call: TRBJ2-3
cdr3_nt: TGTGCCAGCTCAGGGAATGGGACCCTAAATTCAGATACGCAGTATTTT
cdr3_aa: CASSGNGTLNSDTQYF

clone_size: once
v_call: TRBV15
d_call: TRBD2
j_call: TRBJ2-5
cdr3_nt: TGTGCCACCAGCAGGGCGAGGACTAGCGGGAGGGGGATCCAAGAGACCCAGTACTTC
cdr3_aa: CATSRARTSGRGIQETQYF

clone_size: .
v_call: TRBV14
d_call: TRBD2
j_call: TRBJ2-3
cdr3_nt: TGTGCCAGCAGCCTCCGCCTAGCGGGTTCAGATACGCAGTATTTT
cdr3_aa: CASSLRLAGSDTQYF

clone_size: few
v_call: TRBV30
d_call: .
j_call: TRBJ1-5
cdr3_nt: TGTGCCTGGAGTGTACGGGGGGGTCAGCCCCAGCATTTT
cdr3_aa: CAWSVRGGQPQHF

clone_size: .
v_call: TRBV14
d_call: .
j_call: TRBJ2-7
cdr3_nt: TGTGCCAGCAGCCAGATTATTCCTGACGAGCAGTACTTC
cdr3_aa: CASSQIIPDEQYF

clone_size: .
v_call: TRBV5-1
d_call: .
j_call: TRBJ2-1
cdr3_nt: TGCGCCAGCAGCGCAACTAGCAGACCGCCCTTCTTC
cdr3_aa: CASSATSRPPFF

clone_size: .
v_call: TRBV5-1
d_call: .
j_call: TRBJ2-7
cdr3_nt: TGCGCCAGCAGCTTGGGGGGGTCATTCTACGAGCAGTACTTC
cdr3_aa: CASSLGGSFYEQYF

clone_size: .
v_call: TRBV15
d_call: TRBD2
j_call: TRBJ2-7
cdr3_nt: TGTGCCACCAGCAGAGATCGCGGGACTAGTAACGAGCAGTACTTC
cdr3_aa: CATSRDRGTSNEQYF

clone_size: .
v_call: TRBV19
d_call: TRBD1
j_call: TRBJ2-1
cdr3_nt: TGTGCCAGTAGTATTGGGGACAGCCGAACCCTAAACAATGAGCAGTTCTTC
cdr3_aa: CASSIGDSRTLNNEQFF

clone_size: once
v_call: TRBV9
d_call: .
j_call: TRBJ1-4
cdr3_nt: TGTGCCAGCAGCGTACACAGCACGGAGTGGGATACTAATGAAAAACTGTTTTTT
cdr3_aa: CASSVHSTEWDTNEKLFF

clone_size: .
v_call: TRBV28
d_call: .
j_call: TRBJ2-1
cdr3_nt: TGTGCCAGCAGTTTCGGGGGCACCCCGGCATTTTCCAATGAGCAGTTCTTC
cdr3_aa: CASSFGGTPAFSNEQFF

clone_size: .
v_call: TRBV5-1
d_call: .
j_call: TRBJ1-1
cdr3_nt: TGCGCCAGCAGCCCCGACCTAAACACTGAAGCTTTCTTT
cdr3_aa: CASSPDLNTEAFF

clone_size: .
v_call: TRBV5-6
d_call: .
j_call: TRBJ1-2
cdr3_nt: TGTGCCAGCAGCTTGGTGGGCAGGGCTAACTATGGCTACACCTTC
cdr3_aa: CASSLVGRANYGYTF

clone_size: .
v_call: TRBV14
d_call: .
j_call: TRBJ2-4
cdr3_nt: TGTGCCAGCAGCCACCTGCTAGGAGCCAAAAACATTCAGTACTTC
cdr3_aa: CASSHLLGAKNIQYF

clone_size: .
v_call: TRBV27
d_call: .
j_call: TRBJ2-7
cdr3_nt: TGTGCCAGCAGTTTCAGTCGGAGAGAGCCCTACGAGCAGTACTTC
cdr3_aa: CASSFSRREPYEQYF

clone_size: .
v_call: TRBV15
d_call: TRBD2
j_call: TRBJ2-7
cdr3_nt: TGTGCCACCAGCAGCGAACTAGCGTCCAAGCAGTACTTC
cdr3_aa: CATSSELASKQYF

clone_size: .
v_call: TRBV5-1
d_call: .
j_call: TRBJ2-2
cdr3_nt: TGCGCCAGCAGCCCCCCTCTCAACACCGGGGAGCTGTTTTTT
cdr3_aa: CASSPPLNTGELFF

clone_size: .
v_call: TRBV20-1
d_call: .
j_call: TRBJ2-1
cdr3_nt: TGCAGTGCCTCCAATGAGCAGTTCTTC
cdr3_aa: CSASNEQFF

clone_size: .
v_call: TRBV10-3
d_call: .
j_call: TRBJ2-1
cdr3_nt: TGTGCCATCGGACAGAACAACTACAATGAGCAGTTCTTC
cdr3_aa: CAIGQNNYNEQFF

clone_size: .
v_call: TRBV5-1
d_call: .
j_call: TRBJ1-6
cdr3_nt: TGCGCCAGCAGCTTGGGAGGTAATTCACCCCTCCACTTT
cdr3_aa: CASSLGGNSPLHF

clone_size: .
v_call: TRBV19
d_call: TRBD1
j_call: TRBJ2-1
cdr3_nt: TGTGCCAGTAGTCCTCGACTTCCCGGGACAGCTTCCAATGAGCAGTTCTTC
cdr3_aa: CASSPRLPGTASNEQFF

clone_size: once
v_call: TRBV29-1
d_call: .
j_call: TRBJ1-2
cdr3_nt: TGCAGCGTTGTCGGGATCCCTGAGAATGGCTACACCTTC
cdr3_aa: CSVVGIPENGYTF

clone_size: .
v_call: TRBV27
d_call: .
j_call: TRBJ2-7
cdr3_nt: TGTGCCAGCGTGGGTCGGCGATCGTGGGGGTCCGAGCAGTACTTC
cdr3_aa: CASVGRRSWGSEQYF

clone_size: .
v_call: TRBV6-5
d_call: .
j_call: TRBJ2-2
cdr3_nt: TGTGCCAGCAGTTCCGGGGGCACCGGGGAGCTGTTTTTT
cdr3_aa: CASSSGGTGELFF

clone_size: .
v_call: TRBV6-1
d_call: .
j_call: TRBJ2-2
cdr3_nt: TGTGCCAGCAGACTGGGACACAACACCGGGGAGCTGTTTTTT
cdr3_aa: CASRLGHNTGELFF

clone_size: .
v_call: TRBV25-1
d_call: .
j_call: TRBJ2-1
cdr3_nt: TGTGCCAGCACGGGGTACAATGAGCAGTTCTTC
cdr3_aa: CASTGYNEQFF

clone_size: .
v_call: TRBV6-1
d_call: TRBD1
j_call: TRBJ1-1
cdr3_nt: TGTGCCAGCAGTGAAGGACAGGGAAGGGGCACTGAAGCTTTCTTT
cdr3_aa: CASSEGQGRGTEAFF

clone_size: .
v_call: TRBV19
d_call: .
j_call: TRBJ1-5
cdr3_nt: TGTGCCAGTAGTATCATCGGCACGAGCAATCAGCCCCAGCATTTT
cdr3_aa: CASSIIGTSNQPQHF